This passage covers 24 T cell receptor beta chains from one sample sequenced in a study of beta chain features in type 1 diabetes. The whole isolated RNA underwent reverse transcription, so sequencing captured expressed TCRB transcripts. This table comes from immunoSEQ multiplex PCR, and its TCRdb copy is limited to in-frame clones, with some not included. The sample consists of roughly 180,000 clones, 10% to 15% of them appearing once. Sequenced sample: central memory CD4+ T cells from blood. Receptors were obtained from a woman aged 18-35 years in good health.

This clone was observed a handful of times. The chain links TRBV29-1 to TRBJ2-1; the match to TRBD2 covers 7 bases. The CDR3 contains 13 residues. Germline values: CDR1 SQVTM, CDR2 ANQGSEA. V shed 3 bases, J shed 8 bases, and the junction held 7 bases outside the gene matches. CDR3 region: CSVEWASGDEQFF. The CDR3 coding sequence is TGCAGCGTTGAGTGGGCTAGCGGCGATGAGCAGTTCTTC.

The rearrangement uses TRBV4-3 and TRBJ2-1; tentative D call: TRBD2 (6 bases). With 7 bases removed from V and 10 bases from J, the gap between germline ends came to 23 bases. CDR1 is LGHNA and CDR2 is YSLEER in the germline V gene. The CDR3 extends over 15 amino acids. The CDR3 DNA reads as TGCGCCAGCACCGAAGGAGGGGATTGGATGGGCGAGCAGTTCTTC. This encodes CASTEGGDWMGEQFF.

This clone was counted between two and nine times. The chain links TRBV30 to TRBJ2-5, with 7 positions matching TRBD2. There are 16 residues in the CDR3. J lost 1 base, V lost 4 bases, and 12 bases had no gene match. Germline-derived CDR1 and CDR2 are GTSNPN and SVGIG (reference sequence). CDR3 nucleotide sequence: TGTGCCTGGAAAGAAAGGTGGGGGGGTATCCAAGAGACCCAGTACTTC. Amino acid sequence: CAWKERWGGIQETQYF.

The V and J genes are TRBV6-6 and TRBJ2-5; a weak D match, TRBD2 (6 bases). Germline loops: CDR1 MNHNY, CDR2 SVGAGI (reference sequence). The CDR3 is 15 amino acids. Trimming left V 4 bases short and J 1 base short, with 13 bases between. As DNA, the CDR3 is TGTGCCAGCAGTTGGCCCGGGACTGCCCAAGAGACCCAGTACTTC. Translated, it gives CASSWPGTAQETQYF.

V is TRBV30 and J is TRBJ2-3; D not certain. V lost 0 bases and J lost 2, with 6 bases in between. CDR3 length: 13 residues. Germline CDR1 and CDR2: GTSNPN and SVGIG (reference sequence). The CDR3: CAWSVLFTDTQYF. The CDR3, as DNA: TGTGCCTGGAGTGTCCTTTTCACAGATACGCAGTATTTT.

This clone has ten or more counts. The J gene is TRBJ2-1, the V gene TRBV6-6, with 7 bases matching TRBD2. The V segment lost 8 bases and the J segment 6 bases; nucleotides outside the gene matches: 13. Germline V gene lookup returns CDR1 MNHNY and CDR2 SVGAGI (reference sequence). The CDR3 is made up of 15 amino acids. CDR3 DNA sequence: TGTGCCAGCCTAAACTTCAAGACTAGCCCCAATGAGCAGTTCTTC. It yields the protein CASLNFKTSPNEQFF.

This clone turned up a few times. The genes are TRBV9 and TRBJ2-5, with TRBD2 as a possible D gene (5 bases). Trimming pared 4 bases from V and 5 bases from J, leaving 12 bases between. CDR3 length: 13 residues. The germline V gene encodes CDR1 SGDLS and CDR2 YYNGEE. DNA for the CDR3: TGTGCCAGCAGCTCCTCGGGGTTGGAGACCCAGTACTTC. This sequence encodes CASSSSGLETQYF.

This clone was seen only a few times. This sequence joins TRBV10-3 and TRBJ1-2; D is unclear. The CDR3 loop spans 11 amino acids. Trimming left V 10 bases short and J 7 bases short, with 13 bases between. Germline CDR1 reads ENHRY; CDR2 reads SYGVKD. CDR3 sequence reads: CASSSGSGYTF. The CDR3 DNA reads TGTGCCAGCAGCTCCGGGAGTGGCTACACCTTC.

The chain combines TRBV2 with TRBJ2-2; maybe TRBD2 (5 bases). The germline gives CDR1 SNHLY, CDR2 FYNNEI. Trimming cost V 0 bases and J 1 base, with 6 bases left between them. The CDR3 runs to 15 residues. The CDR3 sequence is CASSEASGNTGELFF. CDR3 nucleotide sequence: TGTGCCAGCAGTGAAGCGAGCGGGAACACCGGGGAGCTGTTTTTT.

This clone turned up a few times. The chain uses TRBV7-2 and TRBJ2-1; 9 positions agree with TRBD1. In germline, CDR1 is SGHTA, CDR2 FQGNSA. The V and J ends lost 8 bases and 2 bases, in that order; junction bases with no gene match: 4. This CDR3 is 14 amino acids long. The CDR3 nucleotides read TGTGCCAGCCTAACAGGGGGCGCCTACAATGAGCAGTTCTTC. The encoded protein is CASLTGGAYNEQFF.

This clone was picked up a small number of times. The V and J genes are TRBV27 and TRBJ2-5; D not resolved. The ends were cut back, 5 bases at V and 11 bases at J, with 18 bases in the middle. This CDR3 is 13 amino acids long. CDR1 is MNHEY, CDR2 SMNVEV, per germline (reference sequence). The CDR3 DNA sequence: TGTGCCAGCAGTAGATCCGAAGCAAGAAAACAGTACTTC. Its protein product is CASSRSEARKQYF.

This clone has more than one count but fewer than ten. The gene calls are TRBV7-3 and TRBJ2-3; 7 nucleotides match TRBD1. The CDR3 runs 15 residues. The germline V gene has CDR1 SGHTA and CDR2 FQGTGA. With V trimmed by 3 bases and J by 2 bases, 5 bases remained unmatched. The DNA for the CDR3 is TGTGCCAGCAGCTTGACAGGGATGAACACAGATACGCAGTATTTT. As protein: CASSLTGMNTDTQYF. The whole variable domain, remainder taken from reference TRBV7-3 and TRBJ2-3, is GAGVSQTPSNKVTEKGKYVELRCDPISGHTALYWYRQSLGQGPEFLIYFQGTGAADDSGLPNDRFFAVRPEGSVSTLKIQRTERGDSAVYLCASSLTGMNTDTQYFGPGTRLTVL.

This clone was detected only a few times. The V call is TRBV29-1, the J call TRBJ1-1, with 7 positions matching TRBD1. V trimming: 2 bases; J trimming: 4 bases; junction bases outside the gene matches: 7. The CDR3 consists of 14 residues. Looked up from germline, CDR1 is SQVTM and CDR2 is ANQGSEA. Here the CDR3 DNA reads TGCAGCGTTGAAAGACAGGGACGACTCACTGAAGCTTTCTTT. This gives the protein CSVERQGRLTEAFF.

This clone was counted only a few times. The chain has TRBV4-1 and TRBJ2-1; TRBD2 matches 11 bases. This CDR3 comprises 15 residues. V lost 3 bases, J lost 12 bases, and 10 bases stayed unmatched. CDR1 and CDR2 (germline): MGHRA, YSYEKL. CDR3 protein: CASSHGLAGPTGQFF. CDR3 nucleotide sequence: TGCGCCAGCAGCCACGGACTAGCGGGCCCTACGGGGCAGTTCTTC.

This clone was seen more than once but under ten times. The rearrangement uses TRBV18 and TRBJ2-1; 12 nucleotides match TRBD2. This CDR3 comprises 16 residues. V trimming: 0 bases; J trimming: 4 bases; junction bases outside the gene matches: 1. Germline assignment: CDR1 KGHSH and CDR2 LQKENI. The CDR3 DNA is TGTGCCAGCTCACCACCCGGACTAGCGGGATACAATGAGCAGTTCTTC. Translation: CASSPPGLAGYNEQFF.

The rearrangement uses TRBV28 and TRBJ2-1, with 9 bases identical to TRBD2. Looked up from germline, CDR1 is MDHEN and CDR2 is SYDVKM. Trimming cost V 7 bases and J 3 bases; bases outside gene matches: 10. This CDR3 is 16 amino acids long. The CDR3 nucleotides read TGTGCCAGCACCTCCCCCCTAGCGGGAAGCTACAATGAGCAGTTCTTC. It specifies CASTSPLAGSYNEQFF.

This clone was seen more than once but under ten times. This chain links TRBV9 with TRBJ2-1; D perhaps matches TRBD2 (6 bases). The CDR3 contains 14 residues. Trimming cost V 0 bases and J 5 bases, with 9 bases left between them. From germline, CDR1 is SGDLS and CDR2 YYNGEE. CDR3: CASSVAGANNEQFF. CDR3 in DNA: TGTGCCAGCAGCGTAGCGGGAGCCAACAATGAGCAGTTCTTC.

The genes are TRBV14 and TRBJ2-7; D remains unclear. V was shortened by 4 bases and J by 0 bases, with 13 bases between the two germline ends. The CDR3 runs 15 residues. The germline V gene has CDR1 SGHDN and CDR2 FVKESK. The CDR3 spells CASSPTGAGSYEQYF. The CDR3 DNA is TGTGCCAGCAGCCCGACGGGTGCCGGCTCCTACGAGCAGTACTTC.

This clone is medium-sized (0.01 to 0.1%) within its sample. CDR3 loop: CASRRRGGNYEQYF. The CDR3 bases are TGTGCCAGCAGGCGACGGGGAGGGAACTACGAGCAGTACTTC. The chain has TRBV28 and TRBJ2-7; 7 nucleotides line up with TRBD2. This CDR3 contains 14 residues. J was trimmed by 3 bases and V by 6 bases; bases with no gene match: 8. In germline, CDR1 is MDHEN, CDR2 SYDVKM.

In its sample, this clone was seen a few times. The chain carries TRBV5-1 and TRBJ2-3; D possibly corresponds to TRBD1 (5 bases). CDR3 length equals 17 residues. Germline CDR1 SGHRS, CDR2 YFSETQ. V gave up 4 bases and J gave up 2 bases, with 20 bases separating them. CDR3 in DNA: TGCGCCAGCAGCCCTCCCTCGGCAGGGTGGACCACAGATACGCAGTATTTT. Encoded protein: CASSPPSAGWTTDTQYF.

The J gene is TRBJ2-5, the V gene TRBV29-1, with 10 positions matching TRBD2. This CDR3 spans 13 amino acids. The J segment lost 5 bases and the V segment lost 7 bases, leaving 7 bases of the junction unmatched. CDR1 and CDR2 from the germline V gene are SQVTM and ANQGSEA. The CDR3 is CSARTSGVETQYF. In DNA, the CDR3 is TGCAGCGCACGGACTAGCGGAGTTGAGACCCAGTACTTC.

This clone was counted a few times. CDR3 in amino acids: CASSELASYYEQYF. Here the CDR3 DNA reads TGTGCCAGCAGTGAGCTAGCTTCATACTACGAGCAGTACTTC. This sequence joins TRBV6-1 and TRBJ2-7; D perhaps matches TRBD2 (5 bases). V was pared by 3 bases and J by 3 bases, with 12 bases between. CDR3 length: 14 residues. Per the germline V gene, CDR1 is MNHNS and CDR2 is SASEGT.

This clone was detected only a few times. This rearrangement joins TRBV28 to TRBJ2-7, with 10 bases that match TRBD2. V shed 2 bases and J 1 base; nucleotides not matched to a gene: 5. CDR3 size: 16 residues. Germline V gene sequence: CDR1 MDHEN, CDR2 SYDVKM. The CDR3 is CASSLQLAGASYEQYF. The CDR3 DNA reads TGTGCCAGCAGTTTACAGCTAGCGGGAGCATCCTACGAGCAGTACTTC.

The genes are TRBV28 and TRBJ2-5, with TRBD2 identical over 7 bases. The CDR3 sequence is 15 residues long. Unmatched junction bases numbered 9, after V lost 5 bases and J lost 3 bases. The germline CDR1 and CDR2 sequences are MDHEN and SYDVKM. In DNA form, the CDR3 reads TGTGCCAGCAGTCAACAGAGGGCGGGAGAAGAGACCCAGTACTTC. It yields the protein CASSQQRAGEETQYF.